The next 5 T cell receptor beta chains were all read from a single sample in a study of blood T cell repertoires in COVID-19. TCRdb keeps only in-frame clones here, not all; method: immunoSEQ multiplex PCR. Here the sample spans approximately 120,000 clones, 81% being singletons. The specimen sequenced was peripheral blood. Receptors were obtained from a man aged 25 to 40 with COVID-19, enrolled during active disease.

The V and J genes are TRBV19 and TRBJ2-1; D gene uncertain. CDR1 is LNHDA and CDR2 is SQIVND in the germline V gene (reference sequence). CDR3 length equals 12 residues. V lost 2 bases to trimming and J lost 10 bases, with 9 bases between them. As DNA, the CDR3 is TGTGCCAGTAGTATACGGTCCTGGGAGCAGTTCTTC. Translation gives CASSIRSWEQFF.

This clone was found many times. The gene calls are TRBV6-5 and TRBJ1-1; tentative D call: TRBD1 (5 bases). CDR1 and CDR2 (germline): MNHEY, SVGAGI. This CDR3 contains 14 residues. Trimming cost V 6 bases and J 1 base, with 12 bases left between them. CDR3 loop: CASSRGHTNTEAFF. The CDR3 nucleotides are TGTGCCAGCAGCCGCGGACATACGAACACTGAAGCTTTCTTT.

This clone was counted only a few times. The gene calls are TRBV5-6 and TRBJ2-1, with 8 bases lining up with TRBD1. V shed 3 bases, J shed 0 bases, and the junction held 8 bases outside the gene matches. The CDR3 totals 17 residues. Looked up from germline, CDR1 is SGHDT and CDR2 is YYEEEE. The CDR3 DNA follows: TGTGCCAGCAGCTGGACAGGGCCCCCCTTCTCCTACAATGAGCAGTTCTTC. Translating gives CASSWTGPPFSYNEQFF.

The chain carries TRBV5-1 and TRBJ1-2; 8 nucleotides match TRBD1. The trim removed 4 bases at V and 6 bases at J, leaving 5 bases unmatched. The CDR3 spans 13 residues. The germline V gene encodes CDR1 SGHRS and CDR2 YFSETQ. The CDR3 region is CASSRTGLDGYTF. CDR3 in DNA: TGCGCCAGCAGCCGGACAGGGTTAGATGGCTACACCTTC.

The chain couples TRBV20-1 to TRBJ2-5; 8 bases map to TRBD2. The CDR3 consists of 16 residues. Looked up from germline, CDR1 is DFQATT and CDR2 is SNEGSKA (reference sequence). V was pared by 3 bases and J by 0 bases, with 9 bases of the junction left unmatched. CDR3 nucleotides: TGCAGTGCTAGTCCAGCGGGAGAGATTTACCAAGAGACCCAGTACTTC. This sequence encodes CSASPAGEIYQETQYF.